This T cell receptor (beta chain) was identified in a study of T-cell reconstitution after alpha-beta-depleted transplantation in children. Findings and limits, study-wide: Elevated TCRbeta diversity at day 60 was traced, in some patients, to surviving recipient T cells and thymic progenitors. At the one-year point after transplant, T-cell counts and TCRbeta diversity were found to come mostly from T cells that had been newly produced. About two months after transplant, alpha-beta T cells reportedly came from several hundred expanded graft clones.

It was with unique molecular identifiers that the TCRbeta library was prepared. TCRdb reprocessed the PCR reads with MiXCR, giving one entry per CDR3 protein. The sample consists of about 540,000 distinct CDR3 sequences, over 25% of them appearing once. Turning to this clonotype: Its target is unknown.

The germline gives CDR1 SGHRS, CDR2 YFSETQ. The V end lost 1 base, the J end lost 0 bases, and 7 bases lay between the germline ends. The CDR3 runs 14 residues. Specimen: PBMCs, collected before TCRalphabeta/CD19-depleted stem cell transplant. The TCR comes from a boy less than two years old with Wiskott-Aldrich syndrome, due to receive a stem cell transplant. The rearrangement uses TRBV5-1 and TRBJ1-2; no firm D call. DNA for the CDR3: TGCGCCAGCAGCTTGTCCGAAGCTAACTATGGCTACACCTTC. It is translated as CASSLSEANYGYTF.